This T cell receptor beta chain was identified during a study of blood T cell repertoires in COVID-19 (dated by TCRdb to 2019 to 2021). Study-wide context: Samples from collaborators originated in the United States, Italy and Spain and spanned both the acute and convalescent phases of COVID-19. The prospective study material was composed of cDNA or gDNA derived from T cells, B-cell-depleted T cells, or PBMCs. The dataset comprised deeply sampled blood TCRbeta repertoires from subjects exposed to, actively infected with, or recovered from COVID-19. A freely available public database, intended as a resource for researchers studying the immune response to SARS-CoV-2, is where the repertoires were released. Samples came from the ongoing ImmuneRACE study (first 160 participants) plus 1,254 subjects from 6 global collaborators. A de-identified subject ID, COVID-19 status, age in years and sex were almost always included in the sample metadata. Where available, HLA class I and class II types were obtained from metadata supplied by the sample provider rather than from assay-based typing.

Trimming costs V 0 bases and J 3 bases, and their ends lie 11 bases apart. From cysteine to phenylalanine, the CDR3 is 15 amino acids long. Only the CDR3 part of the read is kept: 45 bases, read in frame from the first base. Looking up the germline V gene yields CDR1 MGHRA and CDR2 YSYEKL. In regard to this clone: Its antigen is still unknown. The record has no base qualities; no much larger clone is one base away.

Participants in the prospective study were enrolled through a virtual design, were aged 18 to 89 years, and lived in approximately 25 United States geographic areas. Cohort assignment in the prospective study relied on participant-reported clinical history from a screening survey and a study questionnaire. Recovered participants in ImmuneRACE Cohort 3 were defined as having two consecutive negative NP/OP PCR tests, clearance from a healthcare professional, or resolution of symptoms. Mobile phlebotomists in the prospective study collected whole blood, serum and a nasopharyngeal or oropharyngeal swab from every participant. Participants in the prospective study had the option to provide additional blood draws and questionnaires over a roughly 2-month period. Before DNA extraction, prospective study blood samples were shipped either frozen or at room temperature. Points the paper makes about the study in general: How much clinical and demographic metadata was included differed by source and by participant, and the metadata was provided uncurated.

TCRbeta CDR3 regions were amplified from genomic DNA by means of the immunoSEQ Assay, a bias-controlled multiplex PCR. In the authors' own workflow: The number of nucleated cells in each sample was estimated by amplification of reference gene primers within the assay. To quantify the absolute abundance of each unique TCRbeta CDR3 rearrangement, sequence reads were collapsed and filtered. For each sample, productive Simpson clonality was calculated as the square root of Simpson's diversity index across productive rearrangements. TCRdb re-hosts the immuneACCESS table, in-frame sequences only. Its copies lack some clones; in the studies checked, an unresolved V gene accounts for under half of them, and the cause for the rest is not known. V, J and clone size derive from that table, while D and trimming were established from the DNA sequence. Counted in this sample were around 170,000 clones; under 85% of them appeared once. In total, the top ten clones hold over 9.5% of the sample.

Recombination linked TRBV4-1 to TRBJ1-2, with the D gene not clear enough to name. The sample consisted of PBMCs or T cells enriched from blood (not recorded which). The receptor was derived from a man between 50 and 59 years old who had recovered from COVID-19. This receptor carries the CDR3 CASSQDGGSYYGYTF. DNA sequence: TGCGCCAGCAGCCAAGATGGAGGGTCTTACTATGGCTACACCTTC.